These T cell receptor beta chains were read from a single sample in a study of T cells after yellow fever vaccination. TCRdb ran MiXCR on the 5' RACE reads and lists one entry per CDR3 protein. Of about 25,000 distinct CDR3 sequences listed, 5% to 7% were seen once; the top ten hold 12%. The sample in question was PBMCs, either bulk or a sorted T-cell subset (CD4+, CD8+, memory, or dextramer-sorted; not recorded which), obtained 15 days after the yellow fever booster vaccination. The receptor source for this set is a man aged 25 to 40 who received the YFV17D yellow fever vaccine. Both conserved end residues are part of each CDR3. The order of the fields is J gene, clone size, V gene, D gene, CDR3 DNA, CDR3 protein. D genes are given only for firm matches. Not all rows give a size; the values are once, few, many and, for expanded clones, a class.

J: TRBJ2-5
size: many
V: TRBV2
D: -
DNA: TGTGCCAGCACCCGACACGTTCGGGAGACCCAGTACTTC
CDR3: CASTRHVRETQYF

J: TRBJ1-5
size: many
V: TRBV7-9
D: -
DNA: TGTGCCAGCGATACAGGGTTGGGTCAGCCCCAGCATTTT
CDR3: CASDTGLGQPQHF

J: TRBJ2-3
size: medium-sized
V: TRBV7-2
D: -
DNA: TGTGCCAGCAGCCTTCTAGGGAAAGATACGCAGTATTTT
CDR3: CASSLLGKDTQYF

J: TRBJ1-5
size: -
V: TRBV7-2
D: TRBD1
DNA: TGTGCCAGCAGTTTGACAGGGTTCCAGCCCCAGCATTTT
CDR3: CASSLTGFQPQHF

J: TRBJ2-5
size: few
V: TRBV11-2
D: -
DNA: TGTGCCAGCAGCTTAGATCCGGCCGGGACAACATTGGGGGAGACCCAGTACTTC
CDR3: CASSLDPAGTTLGETQYF

J: TRBJ1-5
size: many
V: TRBV18
D: -
DNA: TGTGCCAGCTCACTCTCAGGATGGAATCAGCCCCAGCATTTT
CDR3: CASSLSGWNQPQHF

J: TRBJ2-3
size: many
V: TRBV5-1
D: TRBD2
DNA: TGCGCCAGCAGCTTGGACCTAGCGGGGGACACAGATACGCAGTATTTT
CDR3: CASSLDLAGDTDTQYF

J: TRBJ2-1
size: few
V: TRBV5-5
D: -
DNA: TGTGCCAGCAGCTTGGGGCAGGGGTACAATGAGCAGTTCTTC
CDR3: CASSLGQGYNEQFF

J: TRBJ2-5
size: many
V: TRBV6-1
D: -
DNA: TGTGCCAGCGGCCGATGGGGACAAATAAACCAAGAGACCCAGTACTTC
CDR3: CASGRWGQINQETQYF

J: TRBJ1-1
size: medium-sized
V: TRBV7-2
D: TRBD1
DNA: TGTGCCAGCAGCTTGCGGACAGGGGAAACTGAAGCTTTCTTT
CDR3: CASSLRTGETEAFF

J: TRBJ2-1
size: many
V: TRBV12-3/TRBV12-4
D: TRBD2
DNA: TGTGCCAGCAGTTTTATAGCGGGATCTGAGCAGTTCTTC
CDR3: CASSFIAGSEQFF

J: TRBJ2-1
size: many
V: TRBV5-6
D: TRBD1
DNA: TGTGCCAGCAGCTTGGTGGGAGACAGGGTCACCTACAATGAGCAGTTCTTC
CDR3: CASSLVGDRVTYNEQFF

J: TRBJ2-2
size: many
V: TRBV27
D: -
DNA: TGTGCCAGCAGTCACCCCGGAGGGGAGCTGTTTTTT
CDR3: CASSHPGGELFF

J: TRBJ1-5
size: many
V: TRBV20-1
D: -
DNA: TGCAGTGCGAGTGCGGGGAATCAGCCCCAGCATTTT
CDR3: CSASAGNQPQHF

J: TRBJ1-1
size: many
V: TRBV12-5
D: TRBD1
DNA: TGTGCTAGTGGCCAGGGGGTCATGAACACTGAAGCTTTCTTT
CDR3: CASGQGVMNTEAFF

J: TRBJ2-1
size: many
V: TRBV20-1
D: TRBD2
DNA: TGCAGTGCTAGTAGGCCTAGCGGGAGAGCCAATGAGCAGTTCTTC
CDR3: CSASRPSGRANEQFF

J: TRBJ2-6
size: many
V: TRBV6-2/TRBV6-3
D: TRBD1
DNA: TGTGCCAGCAGTTTACGCAGGACAGGGGTATGGTCTGGGGCCAACGTCCTGACTTTC
CDR3: CASSLRRTGVWSGANVLTF

J: TRBJ2-1
size: many
V: TRBV7-6
D: -
DNA: TGTGCCAGCAGCCCCACATCTCAGGGGGGAGGTAATGAGCAGTTCTTC
CDR3: CASSPTSQGGGNEQFF

J: TRBJ1-4
size: many
V: TRBV18
D: -
DNA: TGTGCCAGCTCACCACTAGGGACCGCGAAGGGTGAAAAACTGTTTTTT
CDR3: CASSPLGTAKGEKLFF

J: TRBJ1-2
size: many
V: TRBV6-2/TRBV6-3
D: -
DNA: TGTGCCAGCAGTAACGACAGATATGGCTACACCTTC
CDR3: CASSNDRYGYTF

J: TRBJ2-1
size: many
V: TRBV10-2
D: -
DNA: TGCGCCAGCAGTGAAGGGACACCCTCCTACAATGAGCAGTTCTTC
CDR3: CASSEGTPSYNEQFF

J: TRBJ2-1
size: many
V: TRBV9
D: TRBD2
DNA: TGTGCCAGCAGCGCATCAGCGGGAGTCGCCTACAATGAGCAGTTCTTC
CDR3: CASSASAGVAYNEQFF

J: TRBJ2-3
size: many
V: TRBV9
D: -
DNA: TGTGCCAGCAGCGTAGCGGGCTACATCTCAGATACGCAGTATTTT
CDR3: CASSVAGYISDTQYF

J: TRBJ2-7
size: many
V: TRBV14
D: -
DNA: TGTGCCAGCAGTATACTAGCCTACGAGCAGTACTTC
CDR3: CASSILAYEQYF

J: TRBJ2-1
size: few
V: TRBV20-1
D: TRBD2
DNA: TGCAGTGTTGCTCCACGAGCGGGAGTGGGGAATGAGCAGTTCTTC
CDR3: CSVAPRAGVGNEQFF

J: TRBJ2-1
size: many
V: TRBV20-1
D: TRBD2
DNA: TGCAGTGCCGATCAACTAGCGGGAGAGGCGAATGAGCAGTTCTTC
CDR3: CSADQLAGEANEQFF

J: TRBJ1-1
size: -
V: TRBV6-1
D: TRBD1
DNA: TGTGCCAGCAAGGTTGACAGGGGGTACACTGAAGCTTTCTTT
CDR3: CASKVDRGYTEAFF

J: TRBJ2-2
size: many
V: TRBV7-9
D: TRBD1
DNA: TGTGCCAGCAGGCCCCTACAGGGGAAGGCCGGCGGGGAGCTGTTTTTT
CDR3: CASRPLQGKAGGELFF

J: TRBJ1-5
size: few
V: TRBV19
D: -
DNA: TGTGCCAGTAGTATAAACGGTAATCAGCCCCAGCATTTT
CDR3: CASSINGNQPQHF

J: TRBJ1-2
size: medium-sized
V: TRBV6-2/TRBV6-3
D: -
DNA: TGTGCCAGCAGTTACGTCCAAAAGGGCTACACCTTC
CDR3: CASSYVQKGYTF

J: TRBJ2-4
size: many
V: TRBV3-1
D: TRBD1
DNA: TGTGCCAGCAGCCTAGGGACAGGCTGGAACATTCAGTACTTC
CDR3: CASSLGTGWNIQYF

J: TRBJ2-7
size: many
V: TRBV28
D: -
DNA: TGTGCCAGCAGTTTAAGCTTGACCTACGAGCAGTACTTC
CDR3: CASSLSLTYEQYF

J: TRBJ1-4
size: many
V: TRBV29-1
D: -
DNA: TGCAGCGCCGGTGGCAGCGCAACTAATGAAAAACTGTTTTTT
CDR3: CSAGGSATNEKLFF

J: TRBJ2-4
size: many
V: TRBV12-3/TRBV12-4
D: -
DNA: TGTGCCAGCAGTCCGCAGAATAGAAACATTCAGTACTTC
CDR3: CASSPQNRNIQYF

J: TRBJ2-7
size: many
V: TRBV12-3/TRBV12-4
D: TRBD1
DNA: TGTGCCAGCAGTTCCAGCCGGACAGGGAGAGAGCAGTACTTC
CDR3: CASSSSRTGREQYF

J: TRBJ2-5
size: many
V: TRBV5-4
D: -
DNA: TGTGCCAGCAGCTTAGGAGGGAGCTGGGAGACCCAGTACTTC
CDR3: CASSLGGSWETQYF

J: TRBJ1-2
size: many
V: TRBV7-2
D: -
DNA: TGTGCCAGCAGCTTAGGCAGCTCCTATGGCTACACCTTC
CDR3: CASSLGSSYGYTF

J: TRBJ2-1
size: -
V: TRBV5-8
D: TRBD1
DNA: TGTGCCAGCAGCGACGACAGGGGGCCCTACAATGAGCAGTTCTTC
CDR3: CASSDDRGPYNEQFF

J: TRBJ2-3
size: many
V: TRBV4-3
D: -
DNA: TGCGCCAGCAGCCAAGCCCAGGATACGCAGTATTTT
CDR3: CASSQAQDTQYF

J: TRBJ1-1
size: many
V: TRBV18
D: TRBD1
DNA: TGTGCCAGCTCACAGGAGACAGGGATGGACACTGAAGCTTTCTTT
CDR3: CASSQETGMDTEAFF

J: TRBJ2-7
size: many
V: TRBV4-2
D: TRBD2
DNA: TGTGCCAGCACCCGCCGGGGGGTGAAGGGGCAGTACTTC
CDR3: CASTRRGVKGQYF

J: TRBJ2-1
size: -
V: TRBV5-4
D: -
DNA: TGTGCCAGCAGCTTGCAGGGGCATGTAGGTGAGCAGTTCTTC
CDR3: CASSLQGHVGEQFF

J: TRBJ2-2
size: many
V: TRBV19
D: -
DNA: TGTGCCAGTAGTATTGGGTGGGGCCGAACGAACACCGGGGAGCTGTTTTTT
CDR3: CASSIGWGRTNTGELFF

J: TRBJ2-1
size: many
V: TRBV12-3/TRBV12-4
D: TRBD2
DNA: TGTGCCAGCAACGATCTAGCGGGAGGTCAGTTCTTC
CDR3: CASNDLAGGQFF

J: TRBJ1-5
size: many
V: TRBV6-5
D: -
DNA: TGTGCCAGCAGTTACTCTATCGACGATAGCAATCAGCCCCAGCATTTT
CDR3: CASSYSIDDSNQPQHF

J: TRBJ2-2
size: many
V: TRBV5-1
D: -
DNA: TGCGCCAGCAGCTTGTCAGGCCAGGGTGGCACCGGGGAGCTGTTTTTT
CDR3: CASSLSGQGGTGELFF

J: TRBJ1-3
size: many
V: TRBV5-4
D: TRBD1
DNA: TGTGCCAGCAGTGACAGGGCCTCTGGAAACACCATATATTTT
CDR3: CASSDRASGNTIYF

J: TRBJ2-1
size: many
V: TRBV20-1
D: -
DNA: TGCAGTGCTAGAGGTCACCGTGGGGGAAGCTCCTACAATGAGCAGTTCTTC
CDR3: CSARGHRGGSSYNEQFF

J: TRBJ1-5
size: many
V: TRBV7-9
D: -
DNA: TGTGCCAGCAGCGGTAGGGACGGCAATCAGCCCCAGCATTTT
CDR3: CASSGRDGNQPQHF

J: TRBJ2-2
size: many
V: TRBV20-1
D: -
DNA: TGCAGTGCTCCGTTAGGAAGGGTCACCGGGGAGCTGTTTTTT
CDR3: CSAPLGRVTGELFF

J: TRBJ2-3
size: many
V: TRBV20-1
D: TRBD1
DNA: TGCAGCGGTCCGGGACAGGGGGGCACAGATACGCAGTATTTT
CDR3: CSGPGQGGTDTQYF

J: TRBJ1-1
size: many
V: TRBV7-9
D: TRBD1
DNA: TGTGCCAGCAGCGGTGGACAGGGGCGGGGGACTGAAGCTTTCTTT
CDR3: CASSGGQGRGTEAFF

J: TRBJ2-1
size: -
V: TRBV18
D: -
DNA: TGTGCCAGCTCACCATCGGGGCAGGGAATTGGTGAGCAGTTCTTC
CDR3: CASSPSGQGIGEQFF

J: TRBJ2-7
size: -
V: TRBV4-1
D: -
DNA: TGTGCCAGCAGCCCCGGGCTCCCCTACGAGCAGTACTTC
CDR3: CASSPGLPYEQYF

J: TRBJ2-1
size: many
V: TRBV7-2
D: -
DNA: TGTGCCAGCGCCTCGAGGGGGACTATGAGTGAGCAGTTCTTC
CDR3: CASASRGTMSEQFF